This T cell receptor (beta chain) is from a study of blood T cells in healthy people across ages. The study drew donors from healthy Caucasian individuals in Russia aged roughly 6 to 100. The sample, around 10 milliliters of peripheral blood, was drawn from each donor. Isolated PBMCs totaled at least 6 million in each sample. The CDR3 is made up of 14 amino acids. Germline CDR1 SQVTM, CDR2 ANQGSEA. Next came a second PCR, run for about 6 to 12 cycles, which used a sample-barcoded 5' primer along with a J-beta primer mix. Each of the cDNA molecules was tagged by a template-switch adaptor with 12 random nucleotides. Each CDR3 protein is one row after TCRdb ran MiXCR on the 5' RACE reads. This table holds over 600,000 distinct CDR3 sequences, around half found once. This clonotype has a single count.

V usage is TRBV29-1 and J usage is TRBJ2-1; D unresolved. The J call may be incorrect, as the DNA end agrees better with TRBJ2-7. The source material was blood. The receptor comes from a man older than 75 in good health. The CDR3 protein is CSVESDPGYNEQYF. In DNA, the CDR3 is TGCAGCGTTGAGTCGGATCCCGGCTACAATGAGCAGTACTTC.